The present TCR beta chain was sequenced within a study of T cells in Graves' hyperthyroidism and ophthalmopathy. This CDR3 is built from 13 residues. Per germline, CDR1 MNHEY and CDR2 SVGAGI. V shed 0 bases and J shed 8 bases, with 7 bases lying between them. The source material, RNA transcripts, was used to amplify TCR beta CDR3 regions. Carried out on the TCR CDR3, a first-round RT-PCR used the HTBI primer set. TCRdb redid the calling of the multiplex PCR reads with MiXCR, one entry per CDR3 protein. This sample yields 500,000 to 750,000 distinct CDR3 sequences, of which 14% are seen a single time; less than 9% belongs to the top ten.

The gene calls are TRBV6-5 and TRBJ1-4; D is unclear. The source is a woman between 18 and 29 years old with Graves' ophthalmopathy. The material sequenced was blood. The DNA of the CDR3 is TGTGCCAGCAGTTACTCCCAGATAGAAAAACTGTTTTTT. This codes for CASSYSQIEKLFF.